This TCR beta chain was profiled in a study of blood T cell repertoires in COVID-19 (dated by TCRdb to 2020 to 2021). About the full investigation: Samples from collaborators originated in the United States, Italy and Spain and spanned both the acute and convalescent phases of COVID-19. The material from the prospective study consisted of cDNA or gDNA derived from T cells, B-cell-depleted T cells, or PBMCs. Subjects who had been exposed to COVID-19, were actively infected with it, or had recovered from it provided the deeply sampled blood TCRbeta repertoires that made up the dataset. The repertoires were made available in a free public database intended to serve as a resource for research on the immune response to SARS-CoV-2. The samples were drawn from the first 160 participants of the ongoing ImmuneRACE study and from 1,254 subjects provided by 6 global collaborators. Sample metadata almost always included a de-identified subject ID, COVID-19 status, age in years and sex. Where HLA class I and class II types were available, the types were taken from metadata supplied by the sample provider, not from assay-based typing.

In this sample, this clone turned up a few times. What antigen it recognizes has not been identified. Base qualities are not provided; no much larger clone lies one nucleotide away. TCRbeta CDR3 regions were amplified from genomic DNA by means of the immunoSEQ Assay, a bias-controlled multiplex PCR. On the authors' methods: The number of nucleated cells in each sample was estimated from the amplification of reference gene primers within the assay. To quantify the absolute abundance of each unique TCRbeta CDR3 rearrangement, sequence reads were collapsed and filtered. Productive Simpson clonality was computed per sample as the square root of Simpson's diversity index over productive rearrangements. TCRdb stores this immuneACCESS table with in-frame sequences only. Part of the clones is absent; in the studies checked, under half of the shortfall reflects unresolved V genes, and no reason is known for the rest. D and trimming come from the DNA, and the V and J calls and clone size come from that table. The sample contains about 100,000 clones, roughly nine tenths of them found a single time. The top ten clones comprise roughly 0.97% of the sample.

General study outcomes and caveats: The quantity of clinical and demographic metadata differed by source and by participant and was supplied without curation.

Collaborating institutions collected whole blood in K2EDTA tubes following their own protocols. For TCRbeta analysis, collaborators shipped samples in one of three forms: frozen whole blood, isolated PBMCs, or DNA extracted from either of those sample types. The sequenced sample consisted of peripheral blood. The clonotype comes from a man in his 60s with acute or convalescent COVID-19.

In nucleotide form, the sequence is TGTGCCAGCACCTCCGTCTACGAGCAGTTCTTC. This gives the protein CASTSVYEQFF. This chain joins TRBV28 to TRBJ2-1, with no D gene named confidently. CDR1 and CDR2 (MDHEN, SYDVKM) derive from the germline V gene. The CDR3 measures 11 amino acids from cysteine to phenylalanine. Kept here is only the CDR3 DNA, which spans 33 bases and is read in frame from base 1. Between the V and J ends, shortened by 7 bases and 10 bases respectively, the junction contains 11 bases. With the rest looked up from the reference TRBV28 and TRBJ2-1 genes rather than sequenced, the full variable domain is DVKVTQSSRYLVKRTGEKVFLECVQDMDHENMFWYRQDPGLGLRLIYFSYDVKMKEKGDIPEGYSVSREKKERFSLILESASTNQTSMYLCASTSVYEQFFGPGTRLTVL.